This passage covers 23 T cell receptor beta chains from one sample sequenced in a study of persistence of HIV-infected CD4 T cells. These TCRs are of unknown antigen specificity. The stimulus was lysate of CMV-infected fibroblasts, around 10 ug/mL. CD40L-negative CD69-negative CD45RO-high memory CD4+ T cells were sorted as populations depleted of antigen-responding cells. The libraries were made with immunoSEQ version 4 in survey mode. Some clones are missing from TCRdb's copy, which holds only in-frame ones; the method was immunoSEQ multiplex PCR. The sample gives over 25,000 clones, 82% of which show up once; roughly 4.5% is in the top ten. The sample was CD4+ T cells sorted from PBMCs after approximately 19-hour stimulation, taken from a patient who received antiretroviral therapy. These receptors all stem from an adult man with HIV who was CMV-seropositive.

V gene TRBV23-1 combines with J gene TRBJ1-1; D may be TRBD1 (6 bases). TRBV23-1 qualifies as an ORF whose function is uncertain. There are 13 residues in the CDR3. Trimming pared 2 bases from V and 4 bases from J, leaving 8 bases between. In nucleotides, the CDR3 is TGCGCCAGCAGTCAAAGGGGGGGCACTGAAGCTTTCTTT. Encoded protein: CASSQRGGTEAFF.

Only one count was recorded for this clone. The chain joins TRBV6-5 to TRBJ1-4, with D uncertain. The V gene lost 6 bases and the J gene lost 0 bases, with 11 bases spanning the gap. The V gene's germline CDR1 is MNHEY and CDR2 SVGAGI. The CDR3 runs to 15 residues. The CDR3 is CASSPGGATNEKLFF. The DNA for the CDR3 is TGTGCCAGCAGCCCGGGTGGCGCAACTAATGAAAAACTGTTTTTT.

This chain uses TRBV20-1 with TRBJ2-7, with D uncertain. CDR3 size: 11 residues. CDR1 and CDR2 (germline): DFQATT, SNEGSKA (reference sequence). Trimming left V 5 bases short and J 4 bases short, with 9 bases between. The CDR3 is CSASPYYEQYF. The CDR3 DNA sequence: TGCAGTGCTTCACCCTATTACGAGCAGTACTTC.

The J gene is TRBJ2-7, the V gene TRBV2; 8 bases are shared with TRBD1. This CDR3 contains 12 residues. V dropped 11 bases and J dropped 4; count of bases not matched to a gene: 7. Germline CDR1 reads SNHLY; CDR2 reads FYNNEI. The DNA for the CDR3 is TGTGCCGGCGGACAGGGTGCGTACGAGCAGTACTTC. As protein: CAGGQGAYEQYF.

The chain couples TRBV18 to TRBJ1-3; no clear D. V lost 2 bases and J lost 0, with 17 bases in between. This CDR3 is built from 18 residues. CDR1 KGHSH and CDR2 LQKENI come from the germline V gene. DNA of the CDR3: TGTGCCAGCTCACCATACCCCCCGGCAGGAGACTCTGGAAACACCATATATTTT. Amino acids: CASSPYPPAGDSGNTIYF. Supplemented by reference TRBV18 and TRBJ1-3, the full variable domain reads NAGVMQNPRHLVRRRGQEARLRCSPMKGHSHVYWYRQLPEEGLKFMVYLQKENIIDESGMPKERFSAEFPKEGPSILRIQQVVRGDSAAYFCASSPYPPAGDSGNTIYFGEGSWLTVV.

The chain joins TRBV7-9 to TRBJ1-2; tentative D call: TRBD1 (5 bases). V was trimmed by 3 bases and J by 4 bases, leaving 15 bases between them. CDR1 is SEHNR, CDR2 FQNEAQ, per germline (reference sequence). The CDR3 runs 15 residues. The CDR3 coding sequence is TGTGCCAGCAGCTTCGCTACCCCGGGGGGCTATGGCTACACCTTC. This gives the protein CASSFATPGGYGYTF.

The chain employs TRBV27 and TRBJ2-2; D remains unclear. The germline V and J ends were trimmed by 6 bases and 3 bases, with 11 bases remaining between them. CDR3 length equals 14 residues. Germline V gives CDR1 MNHEY, CDR2 SMNVEV (reference sequence). CDR3 sequence reads: CASRLDWYTGELFF. The CDR3, as DNA: TGTGCCAGCAGGTTAGACTGGTACACCGGGGAGCTGTTTTTT.

The CDR3 DNA sequence: TGTGCCAGCAGCTTAGCAGGGGGCGGAAACACCATATATTTT. As protein: CASSLAGGGNTIYF. V is TRBV13 and J is TRBJ1-3, with TRBD1 identical over 8 bases. Germline CDR1 PRHDT, CDR2 FYEKMQ (reference sequence). After removal of 1 base from V and 4 bases from J, the junction contained 0 bases not matched to a gene. This CDR3 has 14 residues.

The rearrangement uses TRBV28 and TRBJ1-4; D not certain. CDR3 length equals 15 residues. The germline gives CDR1 MDHEN, CDR2 SYDVKM. V lost 5 bases to trimming and J lost 3 bases, with 13 bases between them. The CDR3 DNA reads as TGTGCCAGCAGTGACCAAGGGAGAGCTAATGAAAAACTGTTTTTT. This sequence encodes CASSDQGRANEKLFF.

This clone was picked up a small number of times. The chain joins TRBV6-5 to TRBJ1-1, with no clear D. The CDR3 has 12 amino acids. Deletions cut 6 bases from V and 0 bases from J, with 5 bases between. The germline gives CDR1 MNHEY, CDR2 SVGAGI. CDR3 DNA sequence: TGTGCCAGCAGCCATATGAACACTGAAGCTTTCTTT. Amino acids: CASSHMNTEAFF.

The chain uses TRBV5-1 and TRBJ2-4, with a possible D match to TRBD2 (6 bases). CDR1 SGHRS and CDR2 YFSETQ come from the germline V gene. The CDR3 extends over 14 amino acids. Trimming pared 0 bases from V and 6 bases from J, leaving 10 bases between. The CDR3 loop is CASSLVGGANIQYF. The CDR3 DNA follows: TGCGCCAGCAGCTTGGTTGGAGGGGCAAACATTCAGTACTTC.

This clone occurred a few times. The chain links TRBV9 to TRBJ1-6, with D possibly being TRBD1 (5 bases). Trimming pared 1 base from V and 2 bases from J, leaving 13 bases between. Per germline, CDR1 SGDLS and CDR2 YYNGEE. The CDR3 runs 17 residues. DNA of the CDR3: TGTGCCAGCAGCGTAAACCAGGGCCTTACCTATAATTCACCCCTCCACTTT. Translation gives CASSVNQGLTYNSPLHF.

The CDR3 loop is CASSLNRADDNSPLHF. CDR3 nucleotide sequence: TGTGCCAGTAGTCTGAACAGGGCCGATGATAATTCACCCCTCCACTTT. The V call is TRBV19, the J call TRBJ1-6; D is perhaps TRBD1 (6 bases). Between the trimmed V and J ends, which lost 5 bases and 5 bases, there was a span of 16 bases. Germline assignment: CDR1 LNHDA and CDR2 SQIVND (reference sequence). The CDR3 is 16 amino acids.

V usage is TRBV7-3 and J usage is TRBJ2-3; TRBD2 matches 14 bases. Germline CDR1 and CDR2: SGHTA and FQGTGA. CDR3 length: 20 residues. J gave up 2 bases and V 1 base, and 11 bases lay outside the gene matches. The CDR3 loop reads CASSLKPRTSGGTHTDTQYF. The CDR3 DNA follows: TGTGCCAGCAGCTTAAAACCCCGGACTAGCGGGGGGACCCACACAGATACGCAGTATTTT. The entire variable domain, with the rest obtained from reference TRBV7-3 and TRBJ2-3, is as follows: GAGVSQTPSNKVTEKGKYVELRCDPISGHTALYWYRQSLGQGPEFLIYFQGTGAADDSGLPNDRFFAVRPEGSVSTLKIQRTERGDSAVYLCASSLKPRTSGGTHTDTQYFGPGTRLTVL.

The chain joins TRBV11-3 to TRBJ2-3, with D perhaps TRBD1 (6 bases). V lost 5 bases and J lost 3, with 12 bases in between. Germline CDR1 SGHNT, CDR2 YENEEA. The CDR3 runs 14 residues. DNA of the CDR3: TGTGCCAGCAGCCCCAGGACAGAGACAGATACGCAGTATTTT. It specifies CASSPRTETDTQYF.

V gene TRBV28 combines with J gene TRBJ2-6, with D hard to call. This CDR3 has 15 residues. Trimming took off 4 bases at V and 4 bases at J, with 11 bases between the two ends. Germline values: CDR1 MDHEN, CDR2 SYDVKM. The CDR3 protein is CASSSPSPGANVLTF. DNA of the CDR3: TGTGCCAGCAGTTCTCCCTCGCCCGGGGCCAACGTCCTGACTTTC.

This clone appeared a few times. This chain uses TRBV6-5 with TRBJ2-3; TRBD2 matches at 8 bases. The CDR3 covers 15 residues. V was pared by 6 bases and J by 0 bases, with 5 bases of the junction left unmatched. Germline lookup yields CDR1 MNHEY and CDR2 SVGAGI. DNA for the CDR3: TGTGCCAGCAGATTTAGCGGGACTAGCACAGATACGCAGTATTTT. Protein: CASRFSGTSTDTQYF.

This clone was counted once. The CDR3 here is CASSLALGTGSDEQFF. CDR3 nucleotides: TGCGCCAGCAGCTTGGCCCTGGGGACAGGGAGCGATGAGCAGTTCTTC. This sequence joins TRBV5-1 and TRBJ2-1, with TRBD1 matching 9 bases. CDR1 is SGHRS and CDR2 is YFSETQ in the germline V gene. The V and J ends lost 0 bases and 8 bases, in that order; junction bases with no gene match: 9. The CDR3 consists of 16 residues.

This clone was recorded only once. The gene calls are TRBV10-3 and TRBJ1-2; no definite D call. Germline V CDR1 and CDR2: ENHRY, SYGVKD. V was clipped by 8 bases and J by 4 bases, with 14 bases between them. The CDR3 is 13 residues long. DNA for the CDR3: TGTGCCATCCAGGCCTCGGCTTTCTATGGCTACACCTTC. Its protein is CAIQASAFYGYTF.

J is TRBJ2-7 and V is TRBV10-1, with D unresolved. V lost 5 bases, J lost 1 base, and 6 bases lay in between. Germline values: CDR1 WNHNN, CDR2 SYGVQD (reference sequence). This CDR3 is 12 amino acids long. CDR3 coding DNA: TGCGCCAGCAGTACAGATTCCTACGAGCAGTACTTC. Translating it yields CASSTDSYEQYF.

The rearrangement uses TRBV15 and TRBJ2-3; TRBD1 agrees at 8 bases. This CDR3 comprises 16 residues. Per germline, CDR1 LNHNV and CDR2 YYDKDF (reference sequence). The V and J ends lost 3 bases and 2 bases, in that order; junction bases with no gene match: 7. The CDR3 is CATSSEDRVLTDTQYF. In nucleotides, the CDR3 is TGTGCCACCAGCAGTGAGGACAGGGTGCTCACAGATACGCAGTATTTT.

The V and J genes are TRBV28 and TRBJ1-3, with 9 bases aligning to TRBD1. The length of the CDR3 is 16 residues. The germline gives CDR1 MDHEN, CDR2 SYDVKM. Trimming removed 6 bases from V and 1 base from J; junction bases left unmatched: 7. The CDR3 here is CASRAKQGASGNTIYF. The DNA for the CDR3 is TGTGCCAGCAGGGCAAAACAGGGGGCATCTGGAAACACCATATATTTT.

This clone was detected once. The chain recombines TRBV7-3 with TRBJ2-3; 8 bases are a match to TRBD2. The CDR3 runs 16 residues. With V trimmed by 4 bases and J by 5 bases, 11 bases remained unmatched. Germline V gene sequence: CDR1 SGHTA, CDR2 FQGTGA. The CDR3 coding sequence is TGTGCCAGCAGCTCCTGTAGCGGGGTAAGGGAAGATACGCAGTATTTT. Translated: CASSSCSGVREDTQYF. Looking up the rest from reference TRBV7-3 and TRBJ2-3 gives the full variable domain: GAGVSQTPSNKVTEKGKYVELRCDPISGHTALYWYRQSLGQGPEFLIYFQGTGAADDSGLPNDRFFAVRPEGSVSTLKIQRTERGDSAVYLCASSSCSGVREDTQYFGPGTRLTVL.